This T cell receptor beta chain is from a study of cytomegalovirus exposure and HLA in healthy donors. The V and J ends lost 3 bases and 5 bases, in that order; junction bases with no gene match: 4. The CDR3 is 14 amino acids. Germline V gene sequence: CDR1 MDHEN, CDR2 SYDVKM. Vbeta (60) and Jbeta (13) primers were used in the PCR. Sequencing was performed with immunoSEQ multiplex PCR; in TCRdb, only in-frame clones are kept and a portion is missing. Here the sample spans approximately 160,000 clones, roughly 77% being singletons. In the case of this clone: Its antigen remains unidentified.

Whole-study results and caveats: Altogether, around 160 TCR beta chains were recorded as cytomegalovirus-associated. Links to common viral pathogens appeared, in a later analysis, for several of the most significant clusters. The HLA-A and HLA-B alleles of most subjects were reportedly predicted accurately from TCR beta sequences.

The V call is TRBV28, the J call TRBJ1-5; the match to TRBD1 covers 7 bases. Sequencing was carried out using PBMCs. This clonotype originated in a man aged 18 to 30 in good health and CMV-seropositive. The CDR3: CASSFTGDDQPQHF. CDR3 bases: TGTGCCAGCAGTTTCACAGGGGACGATCAGCCCCAGCATTTT.